The clone carrying this T cell receptor beta chain has a handful of counts. Its antigen is unidentified. Looked up from germline, CDR1 is MNHNY and CDR2 is SVGAGI (reference sequence). The CDR3 is 18 residues long. Trimming left V 0 bases short and J 4 bases short, with 19 bases between. These data are taken from a study of T cell repertoires in cytomegalovirus infection. The study, taken as a whole, reports: Identification of carriers of CMV plus the relevant HLA was achieved through cumulative public TCR beta family frequency. Clonotype analysis showed dominance of the ex vivo response by HLA-C-restricted CMV-specific TCR beta clonotypes.

One entry per CDR3 protein, called by TCRdb with MiXCR from the reads. The data show approximately 200,000 distinct CDR3 sequences, with 28% seen just once and 31% held by the top ten. The TCR sequence derives from a human donor in good health (CMV status not recorded). Some clones in this sample may be carry-over from other donors' samples. The specimen was PBMCs. This chain uses TRBV6-6 with TRBJ1-5; possible D gene TRBD1, 5 bases. DNA for the CDR3: TGTGCCAGCAGTTACTCGAATCAGGCCAGGGACGGGAATCAGCCCCAGCATTTT. Its protein product is CASSYSNQARDGNQPQHF.